These 27 T cell receptor beta chains were sequenced from one sample in a study of blood T cell repertoires in COVID-19 (dated by TCRdb to 2018 to 2021). The library relied on the immunoSEQ multiplex PCR assay. Entries here come from immuneACCESS through TCRdb and include only in-frame sequences with V and J called. Some clones fail to appear in such tables; in the studies checked, an unresolved V gene covers under half of the shortfall, and the cause of the remainder is unknown. The sample table lists approximately 230,000 clones, roughly 84% of them with a count of one. Approximately 2% of the sample is held by the ten biggest clonotypes. Sequencing was done on a sample of peripheral blood. Receptors were obtained from a middle-aged woman who had recovered from COVID-19.

The J gene is TRBJ1-6, the V gene TRBV5-1; 8 bases match TRBD1. J lost 14 bases, V lost 3 bases, and 13 bases had no gene match. Germline values: CDR1 SGHRS, CDR2 YFSETQ. The CDR3 is made up of 15 amino acids. The CDR3 DNA reads TGCGCCAGCAGCTCAATTCCGGGACAGGATATTTCCCTCCACTTT. Translating it yields CASSSIPGQDISLHF.

The chain employs TRBV12-3 or TRBV12-4 and TRBJ1-1; D possibly corresponds to TRBD1 (5 bases). The CDR3 runs 13 residues. Trimming shortened V by 8 bases and J by 6 bases, and 16 bases separated the two germline ends. This CDR3 is CASGYPEGSEAFF. The CDR3 DNA reads TGTGCCAGCGGCTACCCGGAGGGGTCTGAAGCTTTCTTT.

This clone was seen once. The chain carries TRBV27 and TRBJ1-5; D is perhaps TRBD1 (6 bases). CDR1 is MNHEY and CDR2 is SMNVEV in the germline V gene (reference sequence). The CDR3 extends over 13 amino acids. With 5 bases removed from V and 6 bases from J, the gap between germline ends came to 11 bases. The CDR3 nucleotides read TGTGCCAGCAGTGGCAGGGGAGTTCAGCCCCAGCATTTT. Its translation: CASSGRGVQPQHF.

The gene calls are TRBV15 and TRBJ2-7; 10 nucleotides line up with TRBD2. Germline V gene data show CDR1 as LNHNV and CDR2 as YYDKDF (reference sequence). V dropped 0 bases and J dropped 4; count of bases not matched to a gene: 6. The CDR3 has 16 amino acids. The CDR3 nucleotides are TGTGCCACCAGCAGAGAGGAGCTAGCGGGAGAATACGAGCAGTACTTC. Translation gives CATSREELAGEYEQYF.

The rearrangement uses TRBV28 and TRBJ1-3; no clear D gene. Trimming removed 3 bases from V and 0 bases from J, with 6 bases in between. CDR3 length: 14 residues. From germline, CDR1 is MDHEN and CDR2 SYDVKM. The chain's CDR3 is CASSLGTSGNTIYF. For the CDR3, the DNA is TGTGCCAGCAGTTTGGGCACCTCTGGAAACACCATATATTTT.

In this sample, this clone turned up once. The chain couples TRBV7-3 to TRBJ2-5, with D possibly matching TRBD1 (5 bases). Germline CDR1 and CDR2: SGHTA and FQGTGA. The V end lost 9 bases, the J end lost 2 bases, and 13 bases lay between the germline ends. This CDR3 contains 13 residues. CDR3 region: CASAPRGQETQYF. The DNA for the CDR3 is TGTGCCAGTGCCCCAAGGGGTCAAGAGACCCAGTACTTC.

The chain is built from TRBV19 and TRBJ1-2; 8 nucleotides match TRBD1. V trimming: 7 bases; J trimming: 4 bases; junction bases outside the gene matches: 5. Germline CDR1 reads LNHDA; CDR2 reads SQIVND (reference sequence). The CDR3 extends over 13 amino acids. Written as DNA, the CDR3 is TGTGCCAGTAACGGACAGGGTCCCTATGGCTACACCTTC. It specifies CASNGQGPYGYTF. Full variable domain (rest looked up from reference TRBV19 and TRBJ1-2): DGGITQSPKYLFRKEGQNVTLSCEQNLNHDAMYWYRQDPGQGLRLIYYSQIVNDFQKGDIAEGYSVSREKKESFPLTVTSAQKNPTAFYLCASNGQGPYGYTFGSGTRLTVV.

This chain joins TRBV29-1 and TRBJ1-1, with 12 bases identical to TRBD1. The length of the CDR3 is 16 residues. With V trimmed by 3 bases and J by 5 bases, 10 bases remained unmatched. In germline, CDR1 is SQVTM, CDR2 ANQGSEA. CDR3 sequence: CSVELLGTGGGTEAFF. CDR3 bases: TGCAGCGTTGAGCTACTCGGGACAGGGGGCGGGACTGAAGCTTTCTTT.

The rearrangement joins TRBV7-2 to TRBJ2-7, with TRBD2 matching over 9 bases. The germline V gene has CDR1 SGHTA and CDR2 FQGNSA. The CDR3 has 15 amino acids. V lost 8 bases, J lost 3 bases, and 11 bases stayed unmatched. CDR3 in amino acids: CASAISLAGGYEQYF. For the CDR3, the DNA is TGTGCCAGCGCCATATCACTAGCGGGTGGCTACGAGCAGTACTTC.

The CDR3, as DNA: TGTGCCAGCAGTTACACATACAAGAATAGCAATCAGCCCCAGCATTTT. Translating gives CASSYTYKNSNQPQHF. V gene TRBV28 combines with J gene TRBJ1-5; D gene unclear. V gave up 4 bases and J gave up 0 bases, with 13 bases separating them. Germline CDR1 reads MDHEN; CDR2 reads SYDVKM. The length of the CDR3 is 16 residues.

The genes are TRBV19 and TRBJ1-5, with unresolved D. The ends were cut back, 6 bases at V and 4 bases at J, with 13 bases in the middle. Per germline, CDR1 LNHDA and CDR2 SQIVND (reference sequence). The CDR3 sequence is 14 residues long. The CDR3 loop reads CASRGPGGNQPQHF. CDR3 bases: TGTGCCAGTAGAGGCCCGGGAGGGAATCAGCCCCAGCATTTT.

This sequence joins TRBV7-8 and TRBJ2-7, with D possibly TRBD1 on 5 matching bases. The CDR3 extends over 15 amino acids. Per germline, CDR1 SGHVS and CDR2 FQNEAQ. Trimming shortened V by 1 base and J by 5 bases, and 15 bases separated the two germline ends. This CDR3 reads CASSLVSGRGHEQYF. The CDR3 nucleotides are TGTGCCAGCAGCTTAGTTTCAGGGCGCGGCCACGAGCAGTACTTC.

The V and J genes are TRBV4-2 and TRBJ2-7; TRBD1 matches at 7 bases. CDR1 is LGHNA and CDR2 is YNFKEQ in the germline V gene. The CDR3 is 15 residues long. Losses at the gene ends were 3 bases for V and 1 base for J; bases not matched to a gene: 6. The CDR3 sequence is CASSQAWDSSYEQYF. The CDR3 region has the DNA TGTGCCAGCAGCCAGGCTTGGGACAGTTCCTACGAGCAGTACTTC.

The rearrangement joins TRBV11-3 to TRBJ2-5, with 9 bases fitting TRBD1. CDR3 length equals 14 residues. The V and J ends lost 5 bases and 3 bases, in that order; junction bases with no gene match: 4. Germline lookup yields CDR1 SGHNT and CDR2 YENEEA. CDR3 DNA sequence: TGTGCCAGCAGCCCGAGGGACAGGGAAGAGACCCAGTACTTC. It encodes CASSPRDREETQYF.

The CDR3 DNA sequence: TGTGCCAGCAGCTCTGCACTGGGGAGCTCCTACAATGAGCAGTTCTTC. Its translation: CASSSALGSSYNEQFF. J is TRBJ2-1 and V is TRBV13; a possible D gene is TRBD2 (5 bases). With 4 bases removed from V and 0 bases from J, the gap between germline ends came to 13 bases. This CDR3 has 16 residues. Looked up from germline, CDR1 is PRHDT and CDR2 is FYEKMQ (reference sequence).

The chain employs TRBV6-5 and TRBJ1-2; a possible D gene is TRBD1 (6 bases). V dropped 6 bases and J dropped 12 bases, with 20 bases sitting between them. Germline V gives CDR1 MNHEY, CDR2 SVGAGI. CDR3 length: 13 amino acids. This CDR3 reads CASSPDRHLRNTF. Written as DNA, the CDR3 is TGTGCCAGCAGCCCCGACAGGCACCTTAGGAACACCTTC.

The chain combines TRBV12-5 with TRBJ1-2; 8 bases fit TRBD1. The CDR3 totals 13 residues. V shed 1 base, J shed 5 bases, and the junction held 0 bases outside the gene matches. Germline CDR1 is LGHNT and CDR2 is FRNRAP. CDR3 nucleotide sequence: TGTGCTAGTGGTTTGGGACAGGGGTATGGCTACACCTTC. It translates to CASGLGQGYGYTF.

J is TRBJ2-1 and V is TRBV7-2, with D maybe TRBD2 (6 bases). The CDR3 is 16 amino acids. V dropped 5 bases and J dropped 0 bases, with 14 bases sitting between them. CDR1 SGHTA and CDR2 FQGNSA come from the germline V gene. CDR3 region: CASSPISGSSYNEQFF. The CDR3 DNA reads as TGTGCCAGCAGCCCCATTAGCGGAAGCTCCTACAATGAGCAGTTCTTC. The full variable domain, completed using reference TRBV7-2 and TRBJ2-1, is GAGVSQSPSNKVTEKGKDVELRCDPISGHTALYWYRQSLGQGLEFLIYFQGNSAPDKSGLPSDRFSAERTGGSVSTLTIQRTQQEDSAVYLCASSPISGSSYNEQFFGPGTRLTVL.

The rearrangement uses TRBV2 and TRBJ1-6; 7 bases are shared with TRBD1. Germline lookup yields CDR1 SNHLY and CDR2 FYNNEI. The V segment lost 6 bases and the J segment 7 bases; nucleotides outside the gene matches: 6. CDR3 length: 14 residues. CDR3 nucleotide sequence: TGTGCCAGCAGCATACAGGGGATGAATTCACCCCTCCACTTT. Translated: CASSIQGMNSPLHF.

V is TRBV21-1 and J is TRBJ2-7; the table's D call of TRBD2 was not tested on the DNA. TRBV21-1 is a known pseudogene. The CDR3 totals 14 residues. CDR3 protein: CASSNRVTRYEQYF. In DNA form, the CDR3 reads TGTGCCAGCAGCAATCGGGTAACCCGCTACGAGCAGTACTTC.

This clone appeared once. This chain links TRBV2 with TRBJ2-1; D is possibly TRBD2 (6 bases). The V gene lost 4 bases and the J gene lost 8 bases, with 18 bases spanning the gap. The CDR3 extends over 15 amino acids. From germline, CDR1 is SNHLY and CDR2 FYNNEI. The CDR3 DNA sequence: TGTGCCAGCAGTGCCACCAGGACTAAGCTTCATGAGCAGTTCTTC. This sequence encodes CASSATRTKLHEQFF.

CDR3 loop: CASSLDRGPYGYTF. The CDR3 nucleotides are TGCGCCAGCAGCTTGGACAGGGGCCCCTATGGCTACACCTTC. V is TRBV5-1 and J is TRBJ1-2, with TRBD1 matching over 7 bases. With 0 bases clipped from V and 4 bases from J, the junction kept 3 bases outside the gene matches. The V gene's germline CDR1 is SGHRS and CDR2 YFSETQ. The CDR3 contains 14 residues.

This clone has a handful of counts. This chain uses TRBV19 with TRBJ1-6; D is undetermined. CDR1 is LNHDA and CDR2 is SQIVND in the germline V gene (reference sequence). This CDR3 is built from 13 residues. V lost 9 bases and J 7 bases, leaving 13 bases between the germline ends. Here the CDR3 reads CASAATRNSPLHF. CDR3 bases: TGTGCCAGCGCGGCCACCCGGAATTCACCCCTCCACTTT.

The chain uses TRBV19 and TRBJ1-4; TRBD1 aligns across 9 bases. This CDR3 has 16 amino acids. Losses at the gene ends were 6 bases for V and 8 bases for J; bases not matched to a gene: 13. The germline gives CDR1 LNHDA, CDR2 SQIVND (reference sequence). The CDR3 spells CASSPSGTGFSEKLFF. In DNA, the CDR3 is TGTGCCAGTAGCCCCTCGGGGACAGGGTTTTCGGAAAAACTGTTTTTT.

The rearrangement uses TRBV9 and TRBJ2-3, with TRBD1 matching 7 bases. V shed 3 bases, J shed 2 bases, and the junction held 6 bases outside the gene matches. The CDR3 length is 15 residues. Germline V gene sequence: CDR1 SGDLS, CDR2 YYNGEE. This CDR3 reads CASSARQGNTDTQYF. The CDR3 region has the DNA TGTGCCAGCAGCGCCCGACAGGGCAACACAGATACGCAGTATTTT.

The CDR3 is CASSDRGANYGYTF. The CDR3 region has the DNA TGTGCCAGTTCCGACAGGGGAGCTAACTATGGCTACACCTTC. The chain carries TRBV28 and TRBJ1-2; TRBD1 matches at 8 bases. Germline V gene lookup returns CDR1 MDHEN and CDR2 SYDVKM. The CDR3 has 14 residues. The trim removed 9 bases at V and 0 bases at J, leaving 6 bases unmatched.

The gene calls are TRBV30 and TRBJ1-6; D remains ambiguous. Trimming left V 5 bases short and J 0 bases short, with 5 bases between. Germline V gives CDR1 GTSNPN, CDR2 SVGIG (reference sequence). The CDR3 spans 13 residues. CDR3 nucleotide sequence: TGTGCCTGGCGGGGCTCCTATAATTCACCCCTCCACTTT. Translation gives CAWRGSYNSPLHF.